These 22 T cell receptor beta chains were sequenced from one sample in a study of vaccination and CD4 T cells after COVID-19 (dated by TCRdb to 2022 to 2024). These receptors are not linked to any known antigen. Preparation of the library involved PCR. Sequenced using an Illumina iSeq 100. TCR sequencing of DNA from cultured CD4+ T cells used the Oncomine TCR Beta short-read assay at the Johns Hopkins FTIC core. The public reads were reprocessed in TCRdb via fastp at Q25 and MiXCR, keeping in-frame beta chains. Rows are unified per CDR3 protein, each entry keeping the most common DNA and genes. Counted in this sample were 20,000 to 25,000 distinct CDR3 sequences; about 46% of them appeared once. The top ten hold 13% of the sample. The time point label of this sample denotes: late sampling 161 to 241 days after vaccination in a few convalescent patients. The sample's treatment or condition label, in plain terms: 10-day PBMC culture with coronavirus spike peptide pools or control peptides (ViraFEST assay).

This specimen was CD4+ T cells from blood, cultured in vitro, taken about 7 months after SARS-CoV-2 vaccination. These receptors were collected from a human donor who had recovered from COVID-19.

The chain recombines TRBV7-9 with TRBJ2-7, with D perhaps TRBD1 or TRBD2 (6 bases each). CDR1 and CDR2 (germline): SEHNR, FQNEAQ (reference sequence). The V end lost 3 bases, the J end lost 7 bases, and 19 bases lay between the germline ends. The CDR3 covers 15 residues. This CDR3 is CASSLTGASRSEQYF. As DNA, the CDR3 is TGTGCCAGCAGCTTGACGGGGGCAAGCCGGAGTGAGCAGTACTTC.

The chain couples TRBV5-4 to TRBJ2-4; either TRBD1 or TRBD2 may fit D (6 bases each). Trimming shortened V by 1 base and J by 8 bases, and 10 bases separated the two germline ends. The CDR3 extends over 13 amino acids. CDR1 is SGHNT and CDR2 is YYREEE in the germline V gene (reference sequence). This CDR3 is CASSLNREDIQYF. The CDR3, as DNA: TGTGCCAGCAGCTTGAACAGGGAGGACATTCAGTACTTC.

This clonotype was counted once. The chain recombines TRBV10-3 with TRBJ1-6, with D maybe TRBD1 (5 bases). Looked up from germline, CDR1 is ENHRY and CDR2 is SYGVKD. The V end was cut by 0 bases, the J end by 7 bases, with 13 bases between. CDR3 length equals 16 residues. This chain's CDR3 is CAISESPGRKNSPLHF. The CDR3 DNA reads TGTGCCATCAGTGAGTCGCCGGGACGCAAAAATTCACCCCTCCACTTT.

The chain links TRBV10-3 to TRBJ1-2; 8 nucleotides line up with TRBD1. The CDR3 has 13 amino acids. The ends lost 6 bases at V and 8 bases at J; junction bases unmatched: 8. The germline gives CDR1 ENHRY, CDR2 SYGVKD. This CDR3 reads CAIRLDRAGGYTF. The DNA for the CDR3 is TGTGCCATCAGACTGGACAGGGCGGGGGGCTACACCTTC.

The CDR3 region is CASSQLTSGQETQYF. In nucleotides, the CDR3 is TGTGCCAGCAGCCAGCTTACTAGCGGCCAAGAGACCCAGTACTTC. The rearrangement uses TRBV14 and TRBJ2-5; 8 bases map to TRBD2. The CDR3 loop spans 15 amino acids. V lost 3 bases, J lost 1 base, and 4 bases stayed unmatched. The germline V gene has CDR1 SGHDN and CDR2 FVKESK.

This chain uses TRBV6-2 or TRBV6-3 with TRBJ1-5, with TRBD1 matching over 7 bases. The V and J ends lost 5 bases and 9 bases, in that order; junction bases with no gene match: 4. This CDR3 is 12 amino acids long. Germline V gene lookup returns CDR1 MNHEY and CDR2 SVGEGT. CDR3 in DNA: TGTGCCAGCAGTGACAGGGCCCGGCCCCAGCATTTT. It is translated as CASSDRARPQHF.

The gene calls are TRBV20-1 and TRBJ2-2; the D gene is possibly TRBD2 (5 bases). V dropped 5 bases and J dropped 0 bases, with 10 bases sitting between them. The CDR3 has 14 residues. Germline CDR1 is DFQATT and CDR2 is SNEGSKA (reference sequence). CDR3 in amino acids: CSAGRGSNTGELFF. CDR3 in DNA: TGCAGTGCTGGCCGGGGATCGAACACCGGGGAGCTGTTTTTT.

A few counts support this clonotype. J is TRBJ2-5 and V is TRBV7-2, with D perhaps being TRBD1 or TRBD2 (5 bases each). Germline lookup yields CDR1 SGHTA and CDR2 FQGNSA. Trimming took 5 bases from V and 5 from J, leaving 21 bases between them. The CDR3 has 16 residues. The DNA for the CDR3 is TGTGCCAGCAGCGTCATTTGGGGAGTAGGGGAGGAGACCCAGTACTTC. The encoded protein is CASSVIWGVGEETQYF.

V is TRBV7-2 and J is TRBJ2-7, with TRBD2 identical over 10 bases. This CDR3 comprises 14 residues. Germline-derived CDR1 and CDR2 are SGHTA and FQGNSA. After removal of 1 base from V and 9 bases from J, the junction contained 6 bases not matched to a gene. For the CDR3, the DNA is TGTGCCAGCAGCTTAGGACTAGCGGGTGGAAGGCAGTACTTC. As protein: CASSLGLAGGRQYF.

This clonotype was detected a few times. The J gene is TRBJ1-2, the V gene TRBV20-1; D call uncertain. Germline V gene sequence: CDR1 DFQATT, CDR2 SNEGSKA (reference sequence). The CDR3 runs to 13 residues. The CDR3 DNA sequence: TGCAGCCCCATTTCCACGAAGGACTATGGCTACACCTTC. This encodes CSPISTKDYGYTF.

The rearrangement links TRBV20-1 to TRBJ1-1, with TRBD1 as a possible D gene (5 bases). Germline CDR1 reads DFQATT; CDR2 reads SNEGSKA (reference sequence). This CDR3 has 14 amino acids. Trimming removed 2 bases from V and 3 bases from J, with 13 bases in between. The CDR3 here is CSARIGAPDTEAFF. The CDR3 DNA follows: TGCAGTGCTAGAATTGGGGCGCCGGACACTGAAGCTTTCTTT.

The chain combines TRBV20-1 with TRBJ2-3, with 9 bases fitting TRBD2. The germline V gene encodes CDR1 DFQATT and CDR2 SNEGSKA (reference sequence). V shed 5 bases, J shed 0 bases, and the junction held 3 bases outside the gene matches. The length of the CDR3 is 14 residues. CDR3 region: CSAPGLASTDTQYF. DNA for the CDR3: TGCAGTGCTCCGGGACTAGCAAGCACAGATACGCAGTATTTT.

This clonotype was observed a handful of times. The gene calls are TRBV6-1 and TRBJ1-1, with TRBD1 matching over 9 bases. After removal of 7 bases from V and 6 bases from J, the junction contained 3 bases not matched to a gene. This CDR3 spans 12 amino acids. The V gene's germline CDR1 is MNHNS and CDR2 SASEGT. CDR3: CASKQGAAEAFF. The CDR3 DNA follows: TGTGCCAGCAAACAGGGGGCGGCTGAAGCTTTCTTT.

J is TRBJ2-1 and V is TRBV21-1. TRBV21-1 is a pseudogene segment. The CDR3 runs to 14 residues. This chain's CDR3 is CASRHTGNNNEQFF. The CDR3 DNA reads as TGTGCCAGCAGACACACGGGGAATAACAATGAGCAGTTCTTC.

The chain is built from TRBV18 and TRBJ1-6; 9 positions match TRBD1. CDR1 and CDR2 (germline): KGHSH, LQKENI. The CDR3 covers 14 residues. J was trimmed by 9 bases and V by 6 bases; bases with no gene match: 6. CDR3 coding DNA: TGTGCCAGCTCCGGAACAGGGGGCACTTCACCCCTCCACTTT. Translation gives CASSGTGGTSPLHF.

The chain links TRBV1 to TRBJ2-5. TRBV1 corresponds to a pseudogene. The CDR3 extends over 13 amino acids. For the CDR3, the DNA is TGCACCAGCAGCCAAGATCTTTCAGAGACCCAGTACTTC. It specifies CTSSQDLSETQYF.

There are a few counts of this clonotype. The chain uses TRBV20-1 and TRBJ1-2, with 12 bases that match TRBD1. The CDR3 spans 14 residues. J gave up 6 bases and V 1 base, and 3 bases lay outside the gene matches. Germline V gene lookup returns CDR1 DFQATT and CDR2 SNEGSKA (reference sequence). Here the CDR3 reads CSARVGQGAHGYTF. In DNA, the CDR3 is TGCAGTGCTAGAGTGGGACAGGGGGCTCATGGCTACACCTTC.

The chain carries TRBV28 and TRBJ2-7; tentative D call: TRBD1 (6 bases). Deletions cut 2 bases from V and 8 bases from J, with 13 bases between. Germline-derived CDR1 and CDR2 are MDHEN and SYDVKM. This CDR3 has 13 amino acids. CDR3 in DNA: TGTGCCAGCAGTTTAGGGTGGCAGGGGAAGCAGTACTTC. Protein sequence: CASSLGWQGKQYF.

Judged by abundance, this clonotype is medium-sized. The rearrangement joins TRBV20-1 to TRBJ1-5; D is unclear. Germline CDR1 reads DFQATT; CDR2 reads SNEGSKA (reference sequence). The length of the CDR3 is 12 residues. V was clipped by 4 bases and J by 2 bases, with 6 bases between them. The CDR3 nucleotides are TGCAGTGCTAACTCTGGCAATCAGCCCCAGCATTTT. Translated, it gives CSANSGNQPQHF.

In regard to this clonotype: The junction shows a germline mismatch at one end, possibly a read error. DNA of the CDR3: TGTGCCAGCGGTGAATATGGCTACACCTTC. The encoded protein is CASGEYGYTF. The chain recombines TRBV2 with TRBJ1-2; no reliable D call. Germline V gene lookup returns CDR1 SNHLY and CDR2 FYNNEI. The CDR3 has 10 amino acids.

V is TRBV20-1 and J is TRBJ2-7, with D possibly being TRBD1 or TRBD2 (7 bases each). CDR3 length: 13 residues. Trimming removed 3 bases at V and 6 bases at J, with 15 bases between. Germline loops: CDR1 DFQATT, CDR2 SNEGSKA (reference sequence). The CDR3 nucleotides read TGCAGTGCTAGTTATGACAGGGAGGGCGAGCAGTACTTC. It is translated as CSASYDREGEQYF.

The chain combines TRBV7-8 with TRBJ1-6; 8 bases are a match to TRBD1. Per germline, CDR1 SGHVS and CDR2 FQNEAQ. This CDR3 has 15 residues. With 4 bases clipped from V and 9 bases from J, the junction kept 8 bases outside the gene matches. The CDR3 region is CASSSTGASGSPLHF. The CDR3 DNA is TGTGCCAGCAGCTCGACAGGGGCATCGGGTTCACCCCTCCACTTT.